This entry describes one T cell receptor beta chain. This record comes from a study of blood T cell repertoires in COVID-19. The V gene lost 5 bases and the J gene lost 2 bases, with 19 bases spanning the gap. CDR1 and CDR2 from the germline V gene are MDHEN and SYDVKM. CDR3 length: 16 residues. How the authors handled the data: Estimation of nucleated cell counts was performed using reference gene primer amplification. Measured with immunoSEQ multiplex PCR; TCRdb has only the in-frame clones, and not every one. V and J calls plus clone size are reproduced from that table; the DNA served to infer D and trimming. Of about 88,000 clones in the sample, 80% to 95% were seen once.

Specimen: peripheral blood. The clonotype originates from a man aged 18 to 30 with COVID-19, enrolled during active disease. The chain is built from TRBV28 and TRBJ2-7; D uncertain. The CDR3 spells CASSLSGPLGTYEQYF. The CDR3 nucleotides are TGTGCCAGCAGTCTTTCCGGCCCCCTGGGCACCTACGAGCAGTACTTC.